These 27 T cell receptor beta chains share one sample of origin, sequenced in a study of blood T cells in healthy people across ages. For the second PCR, which ran for 7 to 11 cycles, a sample-barcoded 5' primer and a J-beta primer mix were used. TCRdb reprocessed the 5' RACE reads with MiXCR, giving one entry per CDR3 protein. Found here are nearly 800,000 distinct CDR3 sequences, around a quarter of them singletons; the top ten hold around 3.6%. The same sample was also studied in work on T cells of mothers and their children.

What was sequenced was blood. These receptors all come from a boy under 18 in good health.

This clonotype has at least ten counts. This chain connects TRBV4-2 to TRBJ2-5; 9 nucleotides line up with TRBD1. V was clipped by 4 bases and J by 5 bases; unmatched bases: 11. Germline V CDR1 and CDR2: LGHNA, YNFKEQ. The CDR3 contains 16 residues. CDR3 loop: CASSPTEGTGWETQYF. The DNA for the CDR3 is TGTGCCAGCAGCCCAACAGAAGGGACAGGGTGGGAGACCCAGTACTTC.

V is TRBV19 and J is TRBJ1-5, with D possibly TRBD1 on 6 matching bases. V gave up 7 bases and J gave up 6 bases, with 16 bases separating them. The germline V gene has CDR1 LNHDA and CDR2 SQIVND (reference sequence). There are 14 residues in the CDR3. The CDR3: CASTMLGGSQPQHF. DNA for the CDR3: TGTGCCAGTACAATGTTAGGGGGTAGTCAGCCCCAGCATTTT. The variable domain in full, with the rest retrieved from reference TRBV19 and TRBJ1-5, is DGGITQSPKYLFRKEGQNVTLSCEQNLNHDAMYWYRQDPGQGLRLIYYSQIVNDFQKGDIAEGYSVSREKKESFPLTVTSAQKNPTAFYLCASTMLGGSQPQHFGDGTRLSIL.

The rearrangement joins TRBV28 to TRBJ2-7; D is undetermined. CDR1 is MDHEN, CDR2 SYDVKM, per germline. Trimming stripped 1 base from V and 5 bases from J, with 6 bases between. CDR3 size: 12 residues. The chain's CDR3 is CASSLFADEQYF. In DNA form, the CDR3 reads TGTGCCAGCAGTTTATTTGCGGACGAGCAGTACTTC.

V is TRBV2 and J is TRBJ2-5; unclear D gene. CDR1 and CDR2 from the germline V gene are SNHLY and FYNNEI. The CDR3 is 12 amino acids. The germline V and J ends were trimmed by 7 bases and 5 bases, with 11 bases remaining between them. CDR3 protein: CASMLKRETQYF. For the CDR3, the DNA is TGTGCCAGCATGCTCAAACGGGAGACCCAGTACTTC.

Only a few counts were recorded for this clonotype. The J gene is TRBJ2-7, the V gene TRBV7-6; D not resolved. CDR1 SGHVS and CDR2 FNYEAQ come from the germline V gene. V dropped 5 bases and J dropped 0 bases, with 11 bases sitting between them. This CDR3 spans 14 amino acids. CDR3 amino acids: CASSGGSSSYEQYF. CDR3 in DNA: TGTGCCAGCAGCGGTGGCTCGAGCTCCTACGAGCAGTACTTC.

In this sample, this clonotype turned up a few times. The chain couples TRBV20-1 to TRBJ1-4, with D maybe TRBD1 (6 bases). Germline V gene lookup returns CDR1 DFQATT and CDR2 SNEGSKA (reference sequence). Trimming took off 6 bases at V and 7 bases at J, with 12 bases between the two ends. The CDR3 runs to 12 residues. CDR3 nucleotides: TGCAGTGCCTCGAACAGGGTTGAAAAACTGTTTTTT. Translation: CSASNRVEKLFF.

The chain combines TRBV29-1 with TRBJ1-2, with 7 bases matching TRBD1. Per the germline V gene, CDR1 is SQVTM and CDR2 is ANQGSEA. J was trimmed by 0 bases and V by 7 bases; bases with no gene match: 5. The CDR3 length is 13 residues. The CDR3 coding sequence is TGCAGCGCCCAGGGGGGGACTAACTATGGCTACACCTTC. This translates into CSAQGGTNYGYTF.

This chain connects TRBV5-1 to TRBJ1-4, with D uncertain. CDR3 length: 14 amino acids. V was trimmed by 4 bases and J by 0 bases, leaving 7 bases between them. Per the germline V gene, CDR1 is SGHRS and CDR2 is YFSETQ. The chain's CDR3 is CASSPSSTNEKLFF. For the CDR3, the DNA is TGCGCCAGCAGCCCCAGTTCAACTAATGAAAAACTGTTTTTT.

The J gene is TRBJ2-1, the V gene TRBV28; no definite D call. The end of the DNA fits TRBJ2-7 better, so the J call may be wrong. Germline CDR1 reads MDHEN; CDR2 reads SYDVKM. The CDR3 length is 14 residues. CDR3 residues: CASSFGDIRPQQYF. The CDR3, as DNA: TGTGCCAGCAGTTTTGGAGACATTCGTCCGCAGCAGTACTTC.

This clonotype has a handful of counts. The J gene is TRBJ2-5, the V gene TRBV30; no firm D call. Trimming shortened V by 4 bases and J by 5 bases, and 8 bases separated the two germline ends. Germline loops: CDR1 GTSNPN, CDR2 SVGIG (reference sequence). This CDR3 has 11 amino acids. This CDR3 reads CAWMVGETQYF. CDR3 DNA: TGTGCCTGGATGGTCGGTGAGACCCAGTACTTC.

This clonotype was observed a few times. The chain combines TRBV7-3 with TRBJ1-1; 10 nucleotides agree with TRBD1. Per the germline V gene, CDR1 is SGHTA and CDR2 is FQGTGA. This CDR3 contains 14 residues. V shed 5 bases and J 6 bases; nucleotides not matched to a gene: 6. The CDR3 loop reads CASSLGDRGSEAFF. CDR3 nucleotide sequence: TGTGCCAGCAGCCTAGGGGACAGGGGCTCTGAAGCTTTCTTT. The full variable domain, with the rest looked up from reference TRBV7-3 and TRBJ1-1, is GAGVSQTPSNKVTEKGKYVELRCDPISGHTALYWYRQSLGQGPEFLIYFQGTGAADDSGLPNDRFFAVRPEGSVSTLKIQRTERGDSAVYLCASSLGDRGSEAFFGQGTRLTVV.

The chain uses TRBV5-1 and TRBJ2-7, with D perhaps matching TRBD2 (6 bases). Trimming removed 2 bases at V and 4 bases at J, with 16 bases between. The length of the CDR3 is 15 residues. The germline gives CDR1 SGHRS, CDR2 YFSETQ. The CDR3 loop reads CASSLSSVNPYEQYF. The CDR3 DNA reads as TGCGCCAGCAGCTTATCTAGCGTCAATCCTTACGAGCAGTACTTC.

This clonotype showed up just a few times. The gene calls are TRBV7-9 and TRBJ2-5; 10 nucleotides line up with TRBD1. There are 16 residues in the CDR3. V lost 5 bases, J lost 1 base, and 7 bases stayed unmatched. Germline-derived CDR1 and CDR2 are SEHNR and FQNEAQ (reference sequence). The CDR3 loop reads CASSRQGASFQETQYF. In DNA, the CDR3 is TGTGCCAGCAGCAGACAGGGGGCGAGCTTCCAAGAGACCCAGTACTTC.

The sample holds a few counts of this clonotype. V gene TRBV29-1 combines with J gene TRBJ2-2; no definite D call. In germline, CDR1 is SQVTM, CDR2 ANQGSEA. V was shortened by 6 bases and J by 1 base, with 0 bases between the two germline ends. CDR3 length equals 10 residues. CDR3 in amino acids: CSVNTGELFF. In nucleotides, the CDR3 is TGCAGCGTGAACACCGGGGAGCTGTTTTTT.

Regarding this clonotype: A junction boundary mismatches the germline segment, possibly from a read error. V and J are TRBV12-3 or TRBV12-4 and TRBJ2-3, with 7 bases lining up with TRBD2. The CDR3 loop spans 14 amino acids. The CDR3, as DNA: TGTGCCAGCAGTGTAGCGGGCCCCACAGATACGCAGTATTTT. This codes for CASSVAGPTDTQYF.

The sample holds a few counts of this clonotype. In DNA, the CDR3 is TGTGCCAGCACCAAACTTGCAACTAATGAAAAACTGTTTTTT. Protein sequence: CASTKLATNEKLFF. This chain links TRBV12-3 or TRBV12-4 with TRBJ1-4; no clear D. This CDR3 comprises 14 residues. V dropped 7 bases and J dropped 0 bases, with 9 bases sitting between them.

The V and J genes are TRBV28 and TRBJ2-1; TRBD2 aligns across 13 bases. V was clipped by 6 bases and J by 8 bases; unmatched bases: 22. The CDR3 spans 20 residues. Germline CDR1 and CDR2: MDHEN and SYDVKM. The CDR3 coding sequence is TGTGCCAGCAGCTCGGCCCCCGGGGCCAGACTAGCGGGAGGTGGGTATGAGCAGTTCTTC. Amino acids: CASSSAPGARLAGGGYEQFF.

CDR3 protein: CASSLSQGAHEQYF. CDR3 bases: TGTGCCAGCAGTTTAAGTCAGGGGGCCCACGAGCAGTACTTC. This chain joins TRBV12-3 or TRBV12-4 and TRBJ2-5; 8 bases map to TRBD1. Near its end, the DNA agrees better with TRBJ2-7, so the J call may be wrong. CDR3 size: 14 residues.

This clonotype appeared a few times. The chain couples TRBV29-1 to TRBJ2-7; D gene ambiguous. The CDR3 is 14 residues long. The V gene's germline CDR1 is SQVTM and CDR2 ANQGSEA. Trimming took 4 bases from V and 6 from J, leaving 19 bases between them. CDR3: CSVGSNPEVAEQYF. Here the CDR3 DNA reads TGCAGCGTTGGTTCGAACCCCGAGGTAGCCGAGCAGTACTTC.

CDR3 in amino acids: CSASPARPNTGELFF. In DNA form, the CDR3 reads TGCAGTGCTAGTCCGGCGCGGCCGAACACCGGGGAGCTGTTTTTT. J is TRBJ2-2 and V is TRBV20-1; D is uncertain. The germline V and J ends were trimmed by 3 bases and 0 bases, with 11 bases remaining between them. Germline values: CDR1 DFQATT, CDR2 SNEGSKA (reference sequence). CDR3 length equals 15 residues.

The rearrangement uses TRBV11-2 and TRBJ1-2; TRBD1 might be the D (5 bases). The germline CDR1 and CDR2 sequences are SGHAT and FQNNGV. CDR3 length equals 15 residues. Trimming removed 0 bases at V and 8 bases at J, with 16 bases between. CDR3 sequence reads: CASSLDGRQNNGYTF. As DNA, the CDR3 is TGTGCCAGCAGCTTAGATGGTCGACAGAATAACGGCTACACCTTC. The whole variable domain, filled in from reference TRBV11-2 and TRBJ1-2, reads EAGVAQSPRYKIIEKRQSVAFWCNPISGHATLYWYQQILGQGPKLLIQFQNNGVVDDSQLPKDRFSAERLKGVDSTLKIQPAKLEDSAVYLCASSLDGRQNNGYTFGSGTRLTVV.

This clonotype has a handful of counts. The V call is TRBV11-2, the J call TRBJ2-2; D is undetermined. CDR1 is SGHAT and CDR2 is FQNNGV in the germline V gene. V was shortened by 8 bases and J by 2 bases, with 15 bases between the two germline ends. CDR3 length equals 15 residues. CDR3 sequence (DNA): TGTGCCAGCCGGAAACTCTCGGATAACACCGGGGAGCTGTTTTTT. This sequence encodes CASRKLSDNTGELFF.

This clonotype was seen ten or more times. This rearrangement joins TRBV28 to TRBJ2-5; D is possibly TRBD1 (6 bases). CDR3 length: 14 amino acids. Trimming stripped 2 bases from V and 2 bases from J, with 9 bases between. From germline, CDR1 is MDHEN and CDR2 SYDVKM. In nucleotides, the CDR3 is TGTGCCAGCAGTTTAGGACAGATTCAAGAGACCCAGTACTTC. Translation: CASSLGQIQETQYF.

The rearrangement uses TRBV29-1 and TRBJ1-3, with D possibly TRBD1 on 5 matching bases. The CDR3 length is 14 residues. V was trimmed by 6 bases and J by 1 base, leaving 13 bases between them. The germline CDR1 and CDR2 sequences are SQVTM and ANQGSEA. In DNA form, the CDR3 reads TGCAGCGTGGCGGGGCTTGTGTCTGGAAACACCATATATTTT. Its protein product is CSVAGLVSGNTIYF.

J is TRBJ2-5 and V is TRBV28; TRBD2 aligns across 15 bases. The CDR3 sequence is 18 residues long. The germline CDR1 and CDR2 sequences are MDHEN and SYDVKM. The V and J ends lost 4 bases and 1 base, in that order; junction bases with no gene match: 7. CDR3 sequence (DNA): TGTGCCAGCAGTTCAACCGGACTAGCGGGGGGGATCCAAGAGACCCAGTACTTC. Its translation is CASSSTGLAGGIQETQYF.

This clonotype was seen a few times. This chain uses TRBV27 with TRBJ2-7; D gene uncertain. The V and J ends lost 0 bases and 5 bases respectively, with 14 bases between them. CDR1 and CDR2 (germline): MNHEY, SMNVEV (reference sequence). The CDR3 covers 15 residues. CDR3 loop: CASSLSVTLYNEQYF. CDR3 nucleotides: TGTGCCAGCAGTTTATCGGTGACATTATATAACGAGCAGTACTTC.

To note about this clonotype: Relative to the germline gene, one junction end is altered; a read error may explain this. This rearrangement joins TRBV4-3 to TRBJ1-4, with TRBD1 as a possible D gene (6 bases). Germline V gene sequence: CDR1 LGHNA, CDR2 YSLEER. CDR3 length equals 16 residues. CDR3 in DNA: TGCGCCAGCAGCCAAGAACGGGGGGCGACTAATGAAGAACTATTTTTT. Its translation is CASSQERGATNEELFF.